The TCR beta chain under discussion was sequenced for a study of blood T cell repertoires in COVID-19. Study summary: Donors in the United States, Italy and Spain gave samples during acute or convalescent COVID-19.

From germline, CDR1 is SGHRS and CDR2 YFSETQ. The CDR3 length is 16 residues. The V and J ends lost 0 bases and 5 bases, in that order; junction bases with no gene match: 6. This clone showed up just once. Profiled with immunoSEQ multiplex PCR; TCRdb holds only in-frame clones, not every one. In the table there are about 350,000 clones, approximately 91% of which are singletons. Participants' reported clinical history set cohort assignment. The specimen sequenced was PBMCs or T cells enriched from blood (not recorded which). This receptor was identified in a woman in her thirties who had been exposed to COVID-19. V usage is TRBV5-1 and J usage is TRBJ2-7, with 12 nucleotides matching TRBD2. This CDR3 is CASSLVGTSGFDEQYF. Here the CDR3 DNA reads TGCGCCAGCAGCTTGGTAGGGACTAGCGGGTTCGACGAGCAGTACTTC.